This TCR beta chain was sequenced in a study of shared clonotypes between healthy human individuals. Study observations and caveats: Generally, naive subsets came out with larger estimated richness than memory subsets. It was only blood that was sampled, and tissue repertoires likely differ.

TCRdb's table, derived via immunoSEQ multiplex PCR, lists solely in-frame clones and lacks some. Seen here are over a million clones, about 70% observed once, and the top ten hold approximately 1.5%. CD45RA+ naive and CD45RA-negative memory subsets were separated from CD4+ cells. Details on this clone: Its target is unknown.

Looked up from germline, CDR1 is SGHRS and CDR2 is YFSETQ. The CDR3 has 17 amino acids. V lost 0 bases and J 4 bases, leaving 19 bases between the germline ends. J is TRBJ1-2 and V is TRBV5-1; D remains unclear. The receptor's source is a man in his late teens or twenties in good health. Material: memory CD4+ T cells sorted from blood. The subset is: CD45RA-negative fraction. The CDR3 spells CASSLEGSGLSPYGYTF. The CDR3 DNA follows: TGCGCCAGCAGCTTGGAGGGATCCGGACTCAGCCCCTATGGCTACACCTTC.